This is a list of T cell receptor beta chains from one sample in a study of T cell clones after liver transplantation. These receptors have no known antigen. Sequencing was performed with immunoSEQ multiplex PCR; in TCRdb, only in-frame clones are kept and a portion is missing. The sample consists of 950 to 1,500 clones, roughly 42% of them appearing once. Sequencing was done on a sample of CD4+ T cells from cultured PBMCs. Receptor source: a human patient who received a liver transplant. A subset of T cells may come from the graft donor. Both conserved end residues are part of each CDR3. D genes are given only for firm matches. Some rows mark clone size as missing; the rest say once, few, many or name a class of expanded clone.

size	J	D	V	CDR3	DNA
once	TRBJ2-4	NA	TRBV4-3	CAGSQDAAAKNIQYF	TGCGCCGGCAGCCAAGACGCAGCGGCCAAAAACATTCAGTACTTC
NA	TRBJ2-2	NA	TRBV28	CASSSTIGQLTGELFF	TGTGCCAGCAGCAGTACGATAGGACAGCTTACCGGGGAGCTGTTTTTT
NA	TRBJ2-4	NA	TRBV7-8	CASSLDRRVNIQYF	TGTGCCAGCAGCTTAGATAGGCGGGTAAACATTCAGTACTTC
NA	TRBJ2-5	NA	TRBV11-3	CASSPGTTQYF	TGTGCCAGCAGCCCCGGGACTACCCAGTACTTC
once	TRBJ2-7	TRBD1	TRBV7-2	CASSLTGDEQYF	TGTGCCAGCAGCTTAACAGGGGACGAGCAGTACTTC
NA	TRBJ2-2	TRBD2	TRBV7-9	CASSQEGTSGNTGELFF	TGTGCCAGCAGCCAAGAAGGGACTAGCGGGAACACCGGGGAGCTGTTTTTT
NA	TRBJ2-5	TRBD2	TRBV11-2	CASSLNAGGWETQYF	TGTGCCAGCAGCTTAAACGCGGGAGGGTGGGAGACCCAGTACTTC
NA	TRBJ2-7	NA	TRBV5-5	CASSLDSVGREQYF	TGTGCCAGCAGCTTGGATTCGGTAGGTCGGGAGCAGTACTTC
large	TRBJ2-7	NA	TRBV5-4	CASSLDSVGREQYF	TGTGCCAGCAGCTTGGATTCGGTAGGTCGGGAGCAGTACTTC
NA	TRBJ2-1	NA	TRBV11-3	CASSLVGAYGSAYNEQFF	TGTGCCAGCAGCTTAGTAGGGGCTTACGGGAGTGCCTACAATGAGCAGTTCTTC
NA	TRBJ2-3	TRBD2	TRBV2	CASGSGRVADTQYF	TGTGCCAGCGGGAGCGGGAGGGTCGCAGATACGCAGTATTTT
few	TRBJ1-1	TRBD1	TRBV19	CASSPLDRGNTEAFF	TGTGCCAGTAGTCCCCTAGACAGGGGAAACACTGAAGCTTTCTTT
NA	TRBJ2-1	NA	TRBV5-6	CASSFSSGTRTEQFF	TGTGCCAGCAGCTTTTCGTCGGGAACCAGAACCGAGCAGTTCTTC
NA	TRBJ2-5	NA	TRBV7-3	CASSLAHRETQYF	TGTGCCAGCAGCTTGGCCCACCGGGAGACCCAGTACTTC
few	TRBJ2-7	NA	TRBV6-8	CASSPRTRTYEQYF	TGTGCCAGCAGCCCCCGGACCCGTACCTACGAGCAGTACTTC
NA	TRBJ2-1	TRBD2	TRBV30	CAWSGLAGNEQFF	TGTGCCTGGAGTGGACTAGCGGGTAATGAGCAGTTCTTC
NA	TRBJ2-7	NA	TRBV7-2	CASSQDALGGLEQYF	TGCGCCAGCAGCCAAGATGCGCTCGGAGGGTTAGAGCAGTACTTC
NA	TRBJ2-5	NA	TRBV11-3	CASSLGLPSQETQYF	TGTGCCAGCAGCTTAGGACTGCCCTCCCAAGAGACCCAGTACTTC
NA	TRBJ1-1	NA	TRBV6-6	CASRTLGTEAFF	TGTGCCAGCAGAACACTTGGGACTGAAGCTTTCTTT
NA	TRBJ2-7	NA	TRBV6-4	CASSPRTRTYEQYF	TGTGCCAGCAGCCCCCGGACCCGTACCTACGAGCAGTACTTC
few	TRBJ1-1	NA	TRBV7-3	CASSALGSMNTEAFF	TGTGCCAGCAGCGCCCTCGGGTCCATGAACACTGAAGCTTTCTTT
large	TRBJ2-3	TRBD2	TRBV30	CAWTAGLADTDTQYF	TGTGCCTGGACCGCGGGACTAGCCGACACAGATACGCAGTATTTT
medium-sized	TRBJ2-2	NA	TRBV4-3	CASSQETGPSGELFF	TGCGCCAGCAGCCAAGAAACGGGCCCGTCCGGGGAGCTGTTTTTT
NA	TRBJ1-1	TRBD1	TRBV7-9	CASSAGQGNTEAFF	TGTGCCAGCAGCGCGGGACAGGGGAACACTGAAGCTTTCTTT
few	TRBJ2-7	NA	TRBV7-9	CASSLVGIQYEQYF	TGTGCCAGCAGCTTAGTAGGTATTCAGTACGAGCAGTACTTC
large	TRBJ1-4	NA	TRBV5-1	CASSNPQGTNEKLFF	TGCGCCAGCAGCAATCCACAGGGCACTAATGAAAAACTGTTTTTT
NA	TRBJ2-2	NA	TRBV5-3	CASSLLPDTGELFF	TGTGCCAGCAGCTTGTTACCCGACACCGGGGAGCTGTTTTTT
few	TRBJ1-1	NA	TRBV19	CASSIGQGTNTEAFF	TGTGCCAGTAGTATTGGTCAGGGGACGAACACTGAAGCTTTCTTT
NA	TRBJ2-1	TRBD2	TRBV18	CASSLAASSYNEQFF	TGTGCCAGCTCCCTAGCGGCCAGCTCCTACAATGAGCAGTTCTTC